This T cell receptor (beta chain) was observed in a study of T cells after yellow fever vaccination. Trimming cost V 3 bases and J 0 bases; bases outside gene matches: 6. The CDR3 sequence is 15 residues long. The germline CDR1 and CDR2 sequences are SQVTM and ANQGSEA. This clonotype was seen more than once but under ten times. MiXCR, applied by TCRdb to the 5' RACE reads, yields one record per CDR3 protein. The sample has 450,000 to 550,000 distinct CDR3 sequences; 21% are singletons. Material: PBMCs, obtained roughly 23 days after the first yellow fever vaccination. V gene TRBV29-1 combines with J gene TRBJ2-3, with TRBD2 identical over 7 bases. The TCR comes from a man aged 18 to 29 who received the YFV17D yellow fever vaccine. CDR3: CSVEALATSTDTQYF. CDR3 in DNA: TGCAGCGTTGAGGCACTAGCGACAAGCACAGATACGCAGTATTTT.